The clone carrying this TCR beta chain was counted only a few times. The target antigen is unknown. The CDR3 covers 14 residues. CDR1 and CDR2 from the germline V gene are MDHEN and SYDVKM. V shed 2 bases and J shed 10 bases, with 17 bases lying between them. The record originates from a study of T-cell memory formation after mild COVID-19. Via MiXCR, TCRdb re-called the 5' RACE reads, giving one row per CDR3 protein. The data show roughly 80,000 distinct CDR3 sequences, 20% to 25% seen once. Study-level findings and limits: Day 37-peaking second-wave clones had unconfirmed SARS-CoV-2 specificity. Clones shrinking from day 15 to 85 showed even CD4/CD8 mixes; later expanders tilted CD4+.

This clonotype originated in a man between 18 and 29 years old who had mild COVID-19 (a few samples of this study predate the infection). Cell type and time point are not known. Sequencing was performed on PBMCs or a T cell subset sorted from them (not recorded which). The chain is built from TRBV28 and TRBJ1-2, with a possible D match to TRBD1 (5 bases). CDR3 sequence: CASSLIGLGGDYTF. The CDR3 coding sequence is TGTGCCAGCAGTTTAATAGGGCTGGGGGGAGACTACACCTTC.